Each of the 10 T cell receptor beta chains below was sequenced from the same sample in a study of radiation and T cells in renal cell carcinoma. Stated time point: blood 4 weeks post-SBRT, at nephrectomy. Described treatment: 15 Gy SBRT to primary tumor, nephrectomy 4 weeks later. Assay: immunoSEQ multiplex PCR; the TCRdb copy retains only in-frame clones and omits some. In the table there are around 170,000 clones, about 88% of which are singletons. The material was blood, obtained from a patient whose treatment included radiotherapy and nephrectomy. Receptors were obtained from a woman between 50 and 59 years old with renal cell carcinoma.

The V call is TRBV11-3, the J call TRBJ2-2; no definite D call. Between the trimmed V and J ends, which lost 5 bases and 4 bases, there was a span of 14 bases. The germline V gene encodes CDR1 SGHNT and CDR2 YENEEA. The CDR3 contains 15 residues. This CDR3 is CASSPVPTVTGELFF. The CDR3 coding sequence is TGTGCCAGCAGCCCCGTCCCAACTGTCACCGGGGAGCTGTTTTTT.

This clone appeared a few times. The chain uses TRBV29-1 and TRBJ1-1; D unclear. Trimming removed 5 bases at V and 0 bases at J, with 10 bases between. Germline V CDR1 and CDR2: SQVTM, ANQGSEA. CDR3 length equals 13 residues. The CDR3 here is CSVMISMNTEAFF. Written as DNA, the CDR3 is TGCAGCGTTATGATCTCCATGAACACTGAAGCTTTCTTT.

This clone was counted once. The gene calls are TRBV15 and TRBJ1-5; a possible D gene is TRBD1 (5 bases). With 0 bases removed from V and 3 bases from J, the gap between germline ends came to 12 bases. The germline gives CDR1 LNHNV, CDR2 YYDKDF (reference sequence). This CDR3 comprises 16 residues. CDR3 sequence (DNA): TGTGCCACCAGCAGAGATCCGACAGCCTTCAATCAGCCCCAGCATTTT. Encoded protein: CATSRDPTAFNQPQHF.

This clone came up once. This rearrangement joins TRBV5-1 to TRBJ1-4; 9 bases align to TRBD1. The CDR3 runs 15 residues. V lost 2 bases, J lost 6 bases, and 5 bases stayed unmatched. Germline loops: CDR1 SGHRS, CDR2 YFSETQ. The CDR3 bases are TGCGCCAGCAGCTTTAACAGGGGGCATGATGAAAAACTGTTTTTT. This sequence encodes CASSFNRGHDEKLFF.

V usage is TRBV9 and J usage is TRBJ2-5; 9 positions match TRBD2. From germline, CDR1 is SGDLS and CDR2 YYNGEE. The CDR3 spans 16 residues. V lost 0 bases and J lost 5; bases outside the gene matches: 8. CDR3 loop: CASSVDSRGGRETQYF. CDR3 bases: TGTGCCAGCAGCGTAGACTCGCGGGGGGGCCGGGAGACCCAGTACTTC.

The chain links TRBV4-1 to TRBJ1-2; D is perhaps TRBD1 (5 bases). The V end lost 4 bases, the J end lost 8 bases, and 20 bases lay between the germline ends. CDR1 and CDR2 (germline): MGHRA, YSYEKL. This CDR3 spans 15 amino acids. This chain's CDR3 is CASSLTPEGILGYTF. The CDR3 nucleotides are TGCGCCAGCAGCCTCACTCCAGAGGGGATCCTCGGCTACACCTTC.

J is TRBJ1-2 and V is TRBV12-5, with D uncertain. The CDR3 consists of 12 residues. CDR1 LGHNT and CDR2 FRNRAP come from the germline V gene. V shed 5 bases and J shed 3 bases, with 7 bases lying between them. The CDR3 loop reads CASGREDYGYTF. CDR3 bases: TGTGCTAGTGGTAGGGAGGACTATGGCTACACCTTC.

The chain joins TRBV5-6 to TRBJ1-2; D remains unclear. V was pared by 0 bases and J by 6 bases, with 18 bases between. Germline V gene lookup returns CDR1 SGHDT and CDR2 YYEEEE. The CDR3 has 16 amino acids. The CDR3 nucleotides are TGTGCCAGCAGCTTGGTGTTTATAGGGTTAGGGAATGGCTACACCTTC. This encodes CASSLVFIGLGNGYTF.

The chain couples TRBV11-1 to TRBJ2-1; D gene uncertain. Trimming cost V 5 bases and J 7 bases, with 15 bases left between them. This CDR3 comprises 14 residues. Germline V gene data show CDR1 as SGHAT and CDR2 as FQDESV (reference sequence). CDR3 sequence (DNA): TGTGCCAGCAGCCCTCGGGCCCAGAGGAATGAGCAGTTCTTC. Translating gives CASSPRAQRNEQFF.

The chain combines TRBV6-5 with TRBJ1-2; 8 bases align to TRBD1. The V gene end was trimmed by 7 bases and the J gene end by 7 bases; junction bases not matched to a gene: 11. The germline CDR1 and CDR2 sequences are MNHEY and SVGAGI. This CDR3 contains 14 residues. CDR3 sequence reads: CASISLGTGGGYTF. The CDR3 DNA reads as TGTGCCAGCATTTCACTAGGGACAGGCGGTGGCTACACCTTC.